This record looks at one TCR beta chain sequence and its context. Sequencing used immunoSEQ multiplex PCR; TCRdb keeps in-frame clones, though not all of them. The data contain over 55,000 clones, approximately 96% of them singletons. This entry comes from a study of technical replicates of blood from several donors. CDR3 length: 14 amino acids. V shed 3 bases and J shed 4 bases, with 12 bases lying between them. The germline V gene encodes CDR1 SEHNR and CDR2 FQNEAQ (reference sequence). This chain uses TRBV7-9 with TRBJ1-1; D ambiguous. The receptor's source is a human donor in good health. The sample was T cells isolated from PBMCs. The CDR3 region is CASSFDSSGTEAFF. The CDR3 nucleotides are TGTGCCAGCAGCTTTGATTCCTCGGGCACTGAAGCTTTCTTT.